The subject of this entry is one T cell receptor beta chain. The antigen remains unidentified. Sequencing used immunoSEQ multiplex PCR; TCRdb keeps in-frame clones, though not all of them. The sample lists around 400,000 clones; about nine tenths were seen once. Treatment given: about 20 received Ad26.COV2.S at low or high dose, single or two shots; 5 received placebo; per-sample allocation not given. Sampling occurred on day 63 after the first vaccine or placebo injection. This sample is part of a study of Ad26.COV2.S vaccination and SARS-CoV-2 variants. Study-level information: It was the COV1001 Ad26.COV2.S trial arm that included the donor.

Germline V lookup: CDR1 SGHKS, CDR2 YYEKEE (reference sequence). V shed 4 bases, J shed 4 bases, and the junction held 11 bases outside the gene matches. This CDR3 is 16 amino acids long. Study-wide results and limits: Higher spike-specific TCR breadth was found in vaccine recipients than in placebo recipients. Vaccine and placebo recipients had comparable breadth of non-spike TCRs.

The specimen was peripheral blood, collected in a trial of Ad26.COV2.S vaccine versus placebo. The clonotype comes from a person between 18 and 59 years old who received the Ad26.COV2.S COVID-19 vaccine or a placebo. This chain joins TRBV5-5 and TRBJ2-1, with 7 bases aligning to TRBD2. This chain's CDR3 is CASSRLGLAVYNEQFF. CDR3 bases: TGTGCCAGCAGCCGCCTGGGGCTAGCGGTTTACAATGAGCAGTTCTTC. The complete variable domain, with remaining parts taken from reference TRBV5-5 and TRBJ2-1, reads DAGVTQSPTHLIKTRGQQVTLRCSPISGHKSVSWYQQVLGQGPQFIFQYYEKEERGRGNFPDRFSARQFPNYSSELNVNALLLGDSALYLCASSRLGLAVYNEQFFGPGTRLTVL.